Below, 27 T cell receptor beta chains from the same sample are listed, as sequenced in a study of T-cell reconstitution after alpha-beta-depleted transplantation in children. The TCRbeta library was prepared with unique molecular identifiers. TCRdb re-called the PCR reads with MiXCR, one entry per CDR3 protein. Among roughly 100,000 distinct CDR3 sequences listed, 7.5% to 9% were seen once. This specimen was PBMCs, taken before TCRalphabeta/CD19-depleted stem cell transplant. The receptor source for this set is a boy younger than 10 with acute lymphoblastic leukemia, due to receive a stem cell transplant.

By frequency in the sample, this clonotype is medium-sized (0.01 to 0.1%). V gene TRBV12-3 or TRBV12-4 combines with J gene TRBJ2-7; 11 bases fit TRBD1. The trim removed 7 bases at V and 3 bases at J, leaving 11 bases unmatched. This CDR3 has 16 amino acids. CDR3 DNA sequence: TGTGCCAGCACTTCGGGACAGGGGGATCTCGACTACGAGCAGTACTTC. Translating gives CASTSGQGDLDYEQYF.

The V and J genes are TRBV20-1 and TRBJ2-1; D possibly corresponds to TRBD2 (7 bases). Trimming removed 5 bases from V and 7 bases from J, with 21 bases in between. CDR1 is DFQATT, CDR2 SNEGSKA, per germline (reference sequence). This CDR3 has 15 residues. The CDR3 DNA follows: TGCAGTGCTCCCTTCGGGGGGCGCGGTGGAAATGAGCAGTTCTTC. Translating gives CSAPFGGRGGNEQFF.

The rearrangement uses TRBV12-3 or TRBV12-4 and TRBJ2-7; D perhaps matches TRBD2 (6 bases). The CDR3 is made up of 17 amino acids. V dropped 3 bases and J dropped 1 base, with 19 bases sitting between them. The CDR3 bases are TGTGCCAGCAGTTTTTGGGTAATCGGGGGTGGGTCCTACGAGCAGTACTTC. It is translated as CASSFWVIGGGSYEQYF.

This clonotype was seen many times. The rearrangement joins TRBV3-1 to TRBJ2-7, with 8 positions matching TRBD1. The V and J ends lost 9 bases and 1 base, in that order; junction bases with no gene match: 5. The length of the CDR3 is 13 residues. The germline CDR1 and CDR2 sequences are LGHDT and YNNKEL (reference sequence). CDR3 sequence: CARATGGSYEQYF. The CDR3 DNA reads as TGTGCCAGGGCCACAGGGGGGTCCTACGAGCAGTACTTC.

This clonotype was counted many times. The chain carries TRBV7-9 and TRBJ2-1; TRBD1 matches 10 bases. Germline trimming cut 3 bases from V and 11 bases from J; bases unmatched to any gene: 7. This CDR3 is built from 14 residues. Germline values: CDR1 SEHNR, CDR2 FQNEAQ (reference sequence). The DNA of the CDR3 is TGTGCCAGCAGCTTTAGGGACAGGGGTTTTAAGCAGTTCTTC. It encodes CASSFRDRGFKQFF.

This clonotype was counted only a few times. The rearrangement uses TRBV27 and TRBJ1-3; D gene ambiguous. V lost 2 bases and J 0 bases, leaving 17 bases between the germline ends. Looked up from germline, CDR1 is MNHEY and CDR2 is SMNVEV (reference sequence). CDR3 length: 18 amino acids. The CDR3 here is CASSLPSRANSSGNTIYF. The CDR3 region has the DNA TGTGCCAGCAGTTTACCCTCCCGGGCTAATAGCTCTGGAAACACCATATATTTT.

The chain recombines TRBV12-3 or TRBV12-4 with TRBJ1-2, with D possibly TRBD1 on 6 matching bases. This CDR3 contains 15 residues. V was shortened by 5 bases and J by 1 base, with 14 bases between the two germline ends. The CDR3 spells CASSRQVGVNYGYTF. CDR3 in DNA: TGTGCCAGCAGTCGACAGGTTGGGGTTAACTATGGCTACACCTTC.

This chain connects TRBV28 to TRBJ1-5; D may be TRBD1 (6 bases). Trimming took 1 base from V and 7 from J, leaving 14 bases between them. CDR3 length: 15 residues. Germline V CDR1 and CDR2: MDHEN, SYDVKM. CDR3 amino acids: CASSLLAGGRQPQHF. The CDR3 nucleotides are TGTGCCAGCAGTTTATTGGCGGGGGGCAGGCAGCCCCAGCATTTT.

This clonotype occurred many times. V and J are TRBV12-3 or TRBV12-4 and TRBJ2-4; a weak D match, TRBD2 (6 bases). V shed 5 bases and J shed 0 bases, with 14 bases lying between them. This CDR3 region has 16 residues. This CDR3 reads CASSPANGRAKNIQYF. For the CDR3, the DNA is TGTGCCAGCAGTCCCGCCAACGGGAGAGCCAAAAACATTCAGTACTTC.

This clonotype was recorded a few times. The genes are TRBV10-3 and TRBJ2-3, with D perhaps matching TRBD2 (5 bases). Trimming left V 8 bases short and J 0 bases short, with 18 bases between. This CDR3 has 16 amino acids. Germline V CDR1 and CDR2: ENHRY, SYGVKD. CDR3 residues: CAISGTSPTSTDTQYF. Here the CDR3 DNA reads TGTGCCATCTCGGGAACTAGTCCTACTAGCACAGATACGCAGTATTTT.

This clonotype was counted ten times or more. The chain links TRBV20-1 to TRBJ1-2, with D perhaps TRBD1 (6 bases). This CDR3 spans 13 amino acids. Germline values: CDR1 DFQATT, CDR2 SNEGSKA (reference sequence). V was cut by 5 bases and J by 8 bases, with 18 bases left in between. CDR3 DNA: TGCAGTGCTCCTGGGCTCCTAGGGGGAGGCTACACCTTC. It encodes CSAPGLLGGGYTF.

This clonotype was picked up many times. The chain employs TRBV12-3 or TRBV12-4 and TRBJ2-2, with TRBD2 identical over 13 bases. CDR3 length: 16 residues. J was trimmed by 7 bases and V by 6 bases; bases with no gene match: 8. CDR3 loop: CASSRGLAGVIGELFF. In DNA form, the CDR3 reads TGTGCCAGCAGCAGAGGACTAGCGGGGGTAATCGGGGAGCTGTTTTTT.

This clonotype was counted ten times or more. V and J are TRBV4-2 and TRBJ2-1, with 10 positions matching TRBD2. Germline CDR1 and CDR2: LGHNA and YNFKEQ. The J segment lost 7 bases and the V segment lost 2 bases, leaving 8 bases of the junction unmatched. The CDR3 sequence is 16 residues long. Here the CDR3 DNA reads TGTGCCAGCAGCCAAATCCCCAGCGGGGGGGCTAATGAGCAGTTCTTC. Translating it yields CASSQIPSGGANEQFF.

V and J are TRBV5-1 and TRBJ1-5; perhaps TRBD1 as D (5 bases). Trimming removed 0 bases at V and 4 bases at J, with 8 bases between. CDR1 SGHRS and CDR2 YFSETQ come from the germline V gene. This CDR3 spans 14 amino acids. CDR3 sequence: CASSLAAGNQPQHF. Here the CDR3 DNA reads TGCGCCAGCAGCTTGGCGGCAGGGAATCAGCCCCAGCATTTT.

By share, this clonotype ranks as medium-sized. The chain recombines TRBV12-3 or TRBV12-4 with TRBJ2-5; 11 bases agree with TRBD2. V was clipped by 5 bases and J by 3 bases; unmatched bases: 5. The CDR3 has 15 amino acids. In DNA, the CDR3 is TGTGCCAGCAGTAAATTGACTAGCGGGGAAGAGACCCAGTACTTC. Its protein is CASSKLTSGEETQYF.

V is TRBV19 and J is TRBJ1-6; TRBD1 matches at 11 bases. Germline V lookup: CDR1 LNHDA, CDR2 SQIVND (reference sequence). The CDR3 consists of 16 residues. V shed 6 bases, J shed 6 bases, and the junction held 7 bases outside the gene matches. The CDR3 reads CASRAGTGGANSPLHF. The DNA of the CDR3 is TGTGCCAGTAGGGCCGGGACAGGGGGGGCTAATTCACCCCTCCACTTT.

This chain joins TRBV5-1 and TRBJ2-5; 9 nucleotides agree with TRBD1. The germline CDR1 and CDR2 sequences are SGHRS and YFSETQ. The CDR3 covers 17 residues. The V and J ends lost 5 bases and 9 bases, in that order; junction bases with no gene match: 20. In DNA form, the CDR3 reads TGCGCCAGCAGGTCGCAAGGAGGCGGGGGTCGACAGGGGGCCCAGTACTTC. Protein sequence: CASRSQGGGGRQGAQYF.

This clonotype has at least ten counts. The CDR3 sequence: CASSLAGGSTLYEQYF. CDR3 nucleotides: TGTGCCAGCAGCTTAGCCGGAGGATCCACTCTCTACGAGCAGTACTTC. This chain links TRBV7-2 with TRBJ2-7; D possibly corresponds to TRBD2 (5 bases). There are 16 residues in the CDR3. Germline-derived CDR1 and CDR2 are SGHTA and FQGNSA. The V end was cut by 0 bases, the J end by 3 bases, with 15 bases between.

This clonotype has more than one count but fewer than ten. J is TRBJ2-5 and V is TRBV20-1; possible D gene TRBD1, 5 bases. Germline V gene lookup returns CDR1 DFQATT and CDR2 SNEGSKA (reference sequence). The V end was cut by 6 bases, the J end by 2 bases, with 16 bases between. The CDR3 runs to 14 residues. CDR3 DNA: TGCAGTGCAATCAAATCCAAGGGGCAAGAGACCCAGTACTTC. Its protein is CSAIKSKGQETQYF.

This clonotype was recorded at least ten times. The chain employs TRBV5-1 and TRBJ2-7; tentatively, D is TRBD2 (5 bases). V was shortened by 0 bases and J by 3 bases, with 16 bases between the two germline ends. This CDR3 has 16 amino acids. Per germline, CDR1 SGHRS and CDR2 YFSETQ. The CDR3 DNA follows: TGCGCCAGCAGCTTGGACCAGGAGGCATTCTACTACGAGCAGTACTTC. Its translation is CASSLDQEAFYYEQYF.

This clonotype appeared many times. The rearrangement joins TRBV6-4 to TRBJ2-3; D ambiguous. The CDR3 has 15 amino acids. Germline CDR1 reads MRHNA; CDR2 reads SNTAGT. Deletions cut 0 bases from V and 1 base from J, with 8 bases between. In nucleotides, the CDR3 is TGTGCCAGCAGTGACTCGGGTGGGGGCACAGATACGCAGTATTTT. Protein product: CASSDSGGGTDTQYF.

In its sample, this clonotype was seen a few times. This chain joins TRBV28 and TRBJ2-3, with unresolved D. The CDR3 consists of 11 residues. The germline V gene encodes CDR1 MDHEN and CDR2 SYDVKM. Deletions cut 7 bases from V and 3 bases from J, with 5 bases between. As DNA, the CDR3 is TGTGCCAGCACTTATACAGATACGCAGTATTTT. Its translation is CASTYTDTQYF.

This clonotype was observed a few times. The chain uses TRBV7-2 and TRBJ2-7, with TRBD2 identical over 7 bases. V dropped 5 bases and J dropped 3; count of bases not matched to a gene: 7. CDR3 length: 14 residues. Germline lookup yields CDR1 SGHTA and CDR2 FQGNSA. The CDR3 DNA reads TGTGCCAGCAGCGTCCTTTGGGGGGGCTACGAGCAGTACTTC. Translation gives CASSVLWGGYEQYF.

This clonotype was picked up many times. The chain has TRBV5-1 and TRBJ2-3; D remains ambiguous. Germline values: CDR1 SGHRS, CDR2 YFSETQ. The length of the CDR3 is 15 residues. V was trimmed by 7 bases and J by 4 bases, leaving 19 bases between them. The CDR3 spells CASHEKGSFPDTQYF. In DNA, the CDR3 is TGCGCCAGCCACGAGAAGGGCAGTTTCCCAGATACGCAGTATTTT.

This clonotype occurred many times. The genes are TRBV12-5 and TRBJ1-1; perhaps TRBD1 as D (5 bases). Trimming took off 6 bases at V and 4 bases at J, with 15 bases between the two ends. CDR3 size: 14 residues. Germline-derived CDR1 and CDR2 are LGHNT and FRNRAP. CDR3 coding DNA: TGTGCTAGTGGCACTGGGACCGGCGGCACTGAAGCTTTCTTT. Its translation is CASGTGTGGTEAFF.

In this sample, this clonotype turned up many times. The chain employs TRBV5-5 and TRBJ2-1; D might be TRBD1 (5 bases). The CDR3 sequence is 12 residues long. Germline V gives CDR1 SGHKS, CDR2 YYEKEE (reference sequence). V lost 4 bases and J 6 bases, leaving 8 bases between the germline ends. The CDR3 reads CASSVTVNEQFF. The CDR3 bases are TGTGCCAGCAGCGTGACAGTCAATGAGCAGTTCTTC.

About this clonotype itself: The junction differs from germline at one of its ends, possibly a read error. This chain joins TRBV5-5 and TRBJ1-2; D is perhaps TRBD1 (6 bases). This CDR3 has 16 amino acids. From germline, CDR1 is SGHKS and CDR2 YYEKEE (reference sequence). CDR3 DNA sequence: TGTGCCCGCAGCTTGGGGACGGACAGACCCTTCTATGGCTACACCTTC. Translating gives CARSLGTDRPFYGYTF.